A selection of T cell receptor beta chains follows, all from one sample in a study of radiotherapy plus CTLA-4 blockade in lung cancer. Generated by immunoSEQ multiplex PCR, the TCRdb table keeps only in-frame clones and is missing some. The table has approximately 52,000 clones, roughly 80% seen once. Here the sequenced sample was peripheral blood, taken from a patient treated with radiotherapy plus ipilimumab. The receptors originated from a human donor with non-small cell lung cancer who had a complete response to radiotherapy plus ipilimumab. The CDR3 runs from the conserved cysteine through the conserved F or W. Each record gives: clone size, D gene, V gene, J gene, CDR3 protein, CDR3 DNA. D genes are given only for firm matches. Size is omitted from some rows. Given values are once, few, many or a class for expanded clones.

-	-	TRBV7-9	TRBJ1-5	CASSLEGVSNQPQHF	TGTGCCAGCAGCTTAGAGGGGGTAAGCAATCAGCCCCAGCATTTT
few	TRBD1	TRBV11-2	TRBJ2-5	CASSLVRGQTQYF	TGTGCCAGCAGCTTAGTCAGGGGGCAGACCCAGTACTTC
-	TRBD1	TRBV6-6	TRBJ1-1	CASSETGMEAFF	TGTGCCAGCAGCGAGACAGGGATGGAAGCTTTCTTT
-	-	TRBV2	TRBJ1-1	CASSDFWAENTEAFF	TGTGCCAGCAGTGATTTCTGGGCAGAAAACACTGAAGCTTTCTTT
few	-	TRBV4-3	TRBJ2-3	CASSQTFSVGGHTDTQYF	TGCGCCAGCAGCCAAACCTTCTCGGTGGGCGGGCACACAGATACGCAGTATTTT
once	TRBD1	TRBV29-1	TRBJ1-5	CSVNDRGNQPQHF	TGCAGCGTTAATGACAGGGGCAATCAGCCCCAGCATTTT
-	TRBD1	TRBV7-2	TRBJ1-2	CASSSGQGGSYGYTF	TGTGCCAGCAGCTCGGGACAGGGGGGAAGCTATGGCTACACCTTC
-	-	TRBV28	TRBJ1-2	CASSIQGPYGYTF	TGTGCCAGCAGTATACAGGGCCCCTATGGCTACACCTTC
-	-	TRBV2	TRBJ1-2	CASSTQGLFGYTF	TGTGCCAGCAGCACCCAGGGGCTATTTGGCTACACCTTC
-	-	TRBV2	TRBJ1-1	CASRETDKKNTEAFF	TGTGCCAGCAGGGAGACAGATAAAAAGAACACTGAAGCTTTCTTT
-	TRBD2	TRBV4-3	TRBJ2-1	CASSQDLQAGGSYNEQFF	TGCGCCAGCAGCCAAGATCTTCAAGCGGGAGGTTCCTACAATGAGCAGTTCTTC
-	TRBD1	TRBV30	TRBJ2-7	CAWSVGTGGRYEQYF	TGTGCCTGGAGTGTCGGGACAGGGGGCAGGTACGAGCAGTACTTC
once	-	TRBV19	TRBJ1-5	CASSMLQPADQPQHF	TGTGCCAGTAGTATGCTACAGCCTGCCGATCAGCCCCAGCATTTT
-	-	TRBV9	TRBJ2-1	CASSVADSSYNEQFF	TGTGCCAGCAGCGTAGCTGACTCATCCTACAATGAGCAGTTCTTC
-	-	TRBV5-1	TRBJ2-3	CASSLGLRLRSTDTQYF	TGCGCCAGCAGCTTGGGGCTGAGACTAAGATCCACAGATACGCAGTATTTT
-	TRBD2	TRBV9	TRBJ2-2	CASSASGYANTGELFF	TGTGCCAGCAGCGCTAGCGGTTACGCGAACACCGGGGAGCTGTTTTTT